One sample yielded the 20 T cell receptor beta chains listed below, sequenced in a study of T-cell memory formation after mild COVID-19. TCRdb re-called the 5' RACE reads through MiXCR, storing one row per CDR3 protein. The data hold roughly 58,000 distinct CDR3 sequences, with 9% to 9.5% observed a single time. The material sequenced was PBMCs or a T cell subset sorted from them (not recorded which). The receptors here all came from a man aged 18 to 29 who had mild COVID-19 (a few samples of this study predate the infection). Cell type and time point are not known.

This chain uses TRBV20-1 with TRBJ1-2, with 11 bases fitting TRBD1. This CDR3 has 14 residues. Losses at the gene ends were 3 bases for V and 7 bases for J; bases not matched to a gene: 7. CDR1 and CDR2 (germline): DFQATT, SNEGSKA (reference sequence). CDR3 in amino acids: CSASFGQGAGGYTF. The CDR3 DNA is TGCAGTGCTAGTTTCGGACAGGGGGCAGGTGGCTACACCTTC.

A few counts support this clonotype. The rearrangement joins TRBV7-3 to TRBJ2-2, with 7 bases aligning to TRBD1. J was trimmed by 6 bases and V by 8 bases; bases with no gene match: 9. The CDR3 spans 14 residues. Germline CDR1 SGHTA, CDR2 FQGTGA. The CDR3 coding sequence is TGTGCCAGCGGTATCGACAGGGTGCCCGGGGAGCTGTTTTTT. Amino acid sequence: CASGIDRVPGELFF.

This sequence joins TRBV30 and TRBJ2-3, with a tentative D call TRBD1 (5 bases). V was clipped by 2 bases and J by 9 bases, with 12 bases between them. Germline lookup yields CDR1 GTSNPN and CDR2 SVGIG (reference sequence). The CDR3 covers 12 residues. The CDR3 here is CAWSPRAGTQYF. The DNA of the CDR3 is TGTGCCTGGAGTCCTAGGGCAGGGACGCAGTATTTT. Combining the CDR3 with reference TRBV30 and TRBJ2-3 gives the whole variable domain SQTIHQWPATLVQPVGSPLSLECTVEGTSNPNLYWYRQAAGRGLQLLFYSVGIGQISSEVPQNLSASRPQDRQFILSSKKLLLSDSGFYLCAWSPRAGTQYFGPGTRLTVL.

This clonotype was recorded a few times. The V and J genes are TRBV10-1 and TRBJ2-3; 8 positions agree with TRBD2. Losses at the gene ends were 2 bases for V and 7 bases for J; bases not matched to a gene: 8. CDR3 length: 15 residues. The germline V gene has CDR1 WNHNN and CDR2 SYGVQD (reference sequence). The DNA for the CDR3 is TGCGCCAGCAGTGAGATGGCGGGGGGCCAATATACGCAGTATTTT. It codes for CASSEMAGGQYTQYF.

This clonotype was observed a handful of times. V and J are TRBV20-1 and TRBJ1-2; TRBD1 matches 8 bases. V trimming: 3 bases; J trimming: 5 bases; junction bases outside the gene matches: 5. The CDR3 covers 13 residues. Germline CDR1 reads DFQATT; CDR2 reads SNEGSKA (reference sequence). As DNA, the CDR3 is TGCAGTGCTAGGACAGGGGAGGTTTATGGCTACACCTTC. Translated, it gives CSARTGEVYGYTF.

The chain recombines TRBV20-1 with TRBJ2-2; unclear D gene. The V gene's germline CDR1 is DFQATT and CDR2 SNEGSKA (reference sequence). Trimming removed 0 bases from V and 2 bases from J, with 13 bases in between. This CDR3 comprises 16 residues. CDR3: CSARDLKGFNTGELFF. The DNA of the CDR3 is TGCAGTGCTAGAGATCTCAAAGGCTTTAACACCGGGGAGCTGTTTTTT.

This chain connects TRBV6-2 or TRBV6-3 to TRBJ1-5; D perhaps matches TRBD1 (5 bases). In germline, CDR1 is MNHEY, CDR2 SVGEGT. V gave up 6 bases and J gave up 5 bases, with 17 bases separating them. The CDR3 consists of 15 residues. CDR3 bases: TGTGCCAGCAGCTCCGCGACAGAAGGGTATCAGCCCCAGCATTTT. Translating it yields CASSSATEGYQPQHF.

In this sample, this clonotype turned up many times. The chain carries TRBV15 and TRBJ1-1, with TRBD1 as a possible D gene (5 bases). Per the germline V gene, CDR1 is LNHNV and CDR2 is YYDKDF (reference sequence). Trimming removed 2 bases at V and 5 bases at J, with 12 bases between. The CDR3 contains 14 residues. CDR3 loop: CATSRRGLGTEAFF. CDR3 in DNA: TGTGCCACCAGCAGACGGGGCCTGGGGACTGAAGCTTTCTTT.

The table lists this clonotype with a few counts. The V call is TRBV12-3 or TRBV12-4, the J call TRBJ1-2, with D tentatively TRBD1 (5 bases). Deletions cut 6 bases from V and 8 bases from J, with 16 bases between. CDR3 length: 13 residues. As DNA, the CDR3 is TGTGCCAGCAGGGTCTCCCCTGGGGGGGGCTACACCTTC. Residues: CASRVSPGGGYTF.

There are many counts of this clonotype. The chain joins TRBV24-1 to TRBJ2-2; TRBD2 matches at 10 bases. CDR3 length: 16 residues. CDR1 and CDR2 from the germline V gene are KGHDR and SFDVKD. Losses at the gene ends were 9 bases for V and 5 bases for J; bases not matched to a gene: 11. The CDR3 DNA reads TGTGCCACCCGAAAAGCGGGGGGGCTCGAAACCGGGGAGCTGTTTTTT. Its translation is CATRKAGGLETGELFF.

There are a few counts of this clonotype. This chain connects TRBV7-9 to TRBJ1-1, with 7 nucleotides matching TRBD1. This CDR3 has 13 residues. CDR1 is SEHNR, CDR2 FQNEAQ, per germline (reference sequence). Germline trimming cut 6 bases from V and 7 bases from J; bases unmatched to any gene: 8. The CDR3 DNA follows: TGTGCCAGCAGACCCGGACAGGAAGGTGAAGCTTTCTTT. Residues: CASRPGQEGEAFF.

CDR3 in DNA: TGTGCCAGCAGAGTCCTAGCGGGAAATGAGCAGTTCTTC. As protein: CASRVLAGNEQFF. This rearrangement joins TRBV7-2 to TRBJ2-1; 9 bases map to TRBD2. Losses at the gene ends were 6 bases for V and 7 bases for J; bases not matched to a gene: 4. Germline V gives CDR1 SGHTA, CDR2 FQGNSA. There are 13 residues in the CDR3.

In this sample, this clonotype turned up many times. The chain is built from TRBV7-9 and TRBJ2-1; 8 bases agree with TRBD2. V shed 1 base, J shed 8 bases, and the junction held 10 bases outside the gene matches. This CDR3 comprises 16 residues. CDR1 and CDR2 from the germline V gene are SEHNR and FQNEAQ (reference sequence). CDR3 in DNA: TGTGCCAGCAGCTTAGTCCCCGGGACTAGGAGGCATGAGCAGTTCTTC. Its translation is CASSLVPGTRRHEQFF.

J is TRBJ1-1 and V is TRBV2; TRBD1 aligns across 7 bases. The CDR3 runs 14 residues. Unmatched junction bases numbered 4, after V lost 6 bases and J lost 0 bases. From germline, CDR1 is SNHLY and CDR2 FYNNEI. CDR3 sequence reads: CASRPGQLNTEAFF. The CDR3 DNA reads TGTGCCAGCAGGCCGGGACAGTTGAACACTGAAGCTTTCTTT. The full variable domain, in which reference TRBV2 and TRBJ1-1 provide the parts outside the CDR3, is EPEVTQTPSHQVTQMGQEVILRCVPISNHLYFYWYRQILGQKVEFLVSFYNNEISEKSEIFDDQFSVERPDGSNFTLKIRSTKLEDSAMYFCASRPGQLNTEAFFGQGTRLTVV.

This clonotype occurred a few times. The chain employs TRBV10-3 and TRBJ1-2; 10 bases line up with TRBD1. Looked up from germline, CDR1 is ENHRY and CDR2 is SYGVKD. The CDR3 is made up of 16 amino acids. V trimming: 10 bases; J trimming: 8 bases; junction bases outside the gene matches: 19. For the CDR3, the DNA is TGTGCCACCTCCTCCGGGACAGGGGCTTCGTCTCTCGGCTACACCTTC. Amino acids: CATSSGTGASSLGYTF.

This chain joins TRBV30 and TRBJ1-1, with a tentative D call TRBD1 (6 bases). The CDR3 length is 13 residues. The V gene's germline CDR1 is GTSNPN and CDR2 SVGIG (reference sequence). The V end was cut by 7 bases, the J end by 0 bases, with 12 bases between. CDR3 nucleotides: TGTGCCTCCACCGGACAGCTGAACACTGAAGCTTTCTTT. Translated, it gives CASTGQLNTEAFF.

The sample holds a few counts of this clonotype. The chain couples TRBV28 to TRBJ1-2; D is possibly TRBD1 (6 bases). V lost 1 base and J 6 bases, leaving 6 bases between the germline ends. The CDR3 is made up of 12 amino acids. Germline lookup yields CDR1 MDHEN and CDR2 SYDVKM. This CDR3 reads CASSLSGDGYTF. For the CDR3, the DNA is TGTGCCAGCAGTTTATCAGGGGATGGCTACACCTTC.

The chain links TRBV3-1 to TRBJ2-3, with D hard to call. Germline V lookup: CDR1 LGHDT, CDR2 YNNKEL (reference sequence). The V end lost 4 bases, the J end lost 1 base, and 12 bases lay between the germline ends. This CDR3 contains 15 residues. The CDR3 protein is CASSLLPGRTDTQYF. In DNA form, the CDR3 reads TGTGCCAGCAGCCTACTTCCCGGACGCACAGATACGCAGTATTTT.

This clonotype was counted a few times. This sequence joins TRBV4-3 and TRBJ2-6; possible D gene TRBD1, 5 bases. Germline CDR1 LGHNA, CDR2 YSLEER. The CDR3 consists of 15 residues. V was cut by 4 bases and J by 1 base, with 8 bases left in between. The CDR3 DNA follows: TGCGCCAGCAGCCGTCAGGGTTCTGGGGCCAACGTCCTGACTTTC. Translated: CASSRQGSGANVLTF.

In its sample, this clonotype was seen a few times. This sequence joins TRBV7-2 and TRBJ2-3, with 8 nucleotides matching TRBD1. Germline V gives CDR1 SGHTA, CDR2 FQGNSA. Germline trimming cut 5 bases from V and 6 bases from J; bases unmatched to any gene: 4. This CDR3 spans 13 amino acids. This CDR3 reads CASSDRGSDTQYF. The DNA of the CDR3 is TGTGCCAGCAGCGACAGGGGCTCGGATACGCAGTATTTT.